Listed here are 2 T cell receptor beta chains from one sample, sequenced in a study of blood T cell repertoires in COVID-19. TCRdb keeps only in-frame clones here, not all; method: immunoSEQ multiplex PCR. Altogether about 97,000 clones are present, around 87% being singletons, with the ten largest covering just under 20%. Sample: peripheral blood. These receptors all come from a human donor in a cohort sampled during active COVID-19.

This sequence joins TRBV5-1 and TRBJ2-5; D not resolved. The length of the CDR3 is 11 residues. Trimming left V 4 bases short and J 6 bases short, with 7 bases between. The germline V gene encodes CDR1 SGHRS and CDR2 YFSETQ. The CDR3, as DNA: TGCGCCAGCAGCGGCCAGAAGACCCAGTACTTC. Translation: CASSGQKTQYF.

This chain connects TRBV7-6 to TRBJ1-1; 8 bases match TRBD1. CDR1 and CDR2 (germline): SGHVS, FNYEAQ. This CDR3 spans 13 amino acids. Trimming took 5 bases from V and 5 from J; bases not matched to a gene: 4. DNA for the CDR3: TGTGCCAGCAGCGACAGGGGACGAACTGAAGCTTTCTTT. It specifies CASSDRGRTEAFF.